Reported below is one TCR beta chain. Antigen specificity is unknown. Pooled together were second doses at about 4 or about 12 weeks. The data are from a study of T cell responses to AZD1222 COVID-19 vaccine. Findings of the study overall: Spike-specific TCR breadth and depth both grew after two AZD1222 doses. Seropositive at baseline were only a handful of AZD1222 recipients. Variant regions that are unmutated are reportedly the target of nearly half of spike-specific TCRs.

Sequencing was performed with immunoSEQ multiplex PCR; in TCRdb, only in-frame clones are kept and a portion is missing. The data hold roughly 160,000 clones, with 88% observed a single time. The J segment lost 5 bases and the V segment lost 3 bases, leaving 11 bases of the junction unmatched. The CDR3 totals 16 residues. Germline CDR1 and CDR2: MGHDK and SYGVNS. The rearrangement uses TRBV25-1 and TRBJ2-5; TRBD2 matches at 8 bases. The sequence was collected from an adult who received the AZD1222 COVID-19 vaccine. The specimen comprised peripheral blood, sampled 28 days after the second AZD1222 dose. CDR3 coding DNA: TGTGCCAGCAGTGACTCCGGGACTAGAGTCACGGAGACCCAGTACTTC. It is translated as CASSDSGTRVTETQYF.